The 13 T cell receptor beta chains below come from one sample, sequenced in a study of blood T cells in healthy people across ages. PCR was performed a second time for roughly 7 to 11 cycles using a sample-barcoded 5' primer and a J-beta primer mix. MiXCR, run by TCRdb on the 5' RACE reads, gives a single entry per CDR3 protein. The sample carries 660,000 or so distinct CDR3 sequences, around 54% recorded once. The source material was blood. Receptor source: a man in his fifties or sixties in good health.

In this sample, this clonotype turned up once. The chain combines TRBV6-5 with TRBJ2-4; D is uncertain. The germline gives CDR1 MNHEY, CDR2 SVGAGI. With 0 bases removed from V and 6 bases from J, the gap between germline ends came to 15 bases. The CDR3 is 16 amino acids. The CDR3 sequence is CASSYSIRASLNIQYF. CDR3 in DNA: TGTGCCAGCAGTTACTCGATTAGGGCTTCGTTAAACATTCAGTACTTC.

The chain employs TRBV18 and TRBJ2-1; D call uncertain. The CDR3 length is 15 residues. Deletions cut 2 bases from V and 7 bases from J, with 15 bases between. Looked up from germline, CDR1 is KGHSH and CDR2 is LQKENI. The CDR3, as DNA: TGTGCCAGCTCACCAGGCCTAACCCTCGGGAATGAGCAGTTCTTC. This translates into CASSPGLTLGNEQFF.

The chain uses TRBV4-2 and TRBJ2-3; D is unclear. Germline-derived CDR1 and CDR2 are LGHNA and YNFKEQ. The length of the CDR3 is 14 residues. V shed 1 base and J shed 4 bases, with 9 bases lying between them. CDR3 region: CASSQGGSADTQYF. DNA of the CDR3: TGTGCCAGCAGCCAAGGGGGTTCCGCAGATACGCAGTATTTT.

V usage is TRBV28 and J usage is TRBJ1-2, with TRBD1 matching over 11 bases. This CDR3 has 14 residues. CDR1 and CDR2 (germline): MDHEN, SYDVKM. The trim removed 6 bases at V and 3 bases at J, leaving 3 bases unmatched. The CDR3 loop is CASRGQGEDYGYTF. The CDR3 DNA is TGTGCCAGCAGGGGACAGGGGGAGGACTATGGCTACACCTTC.

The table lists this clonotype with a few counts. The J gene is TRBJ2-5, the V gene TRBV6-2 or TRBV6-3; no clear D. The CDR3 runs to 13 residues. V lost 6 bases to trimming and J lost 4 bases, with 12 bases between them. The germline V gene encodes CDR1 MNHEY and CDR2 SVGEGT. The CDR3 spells CASRDPLGETQYF. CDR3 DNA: TGTGCCAGCAGGGACCCCCTGGGAGAGACCCAGTACTTC.

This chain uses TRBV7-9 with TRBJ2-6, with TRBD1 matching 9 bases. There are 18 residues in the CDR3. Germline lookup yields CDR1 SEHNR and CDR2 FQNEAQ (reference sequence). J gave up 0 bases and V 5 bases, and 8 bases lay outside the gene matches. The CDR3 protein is CASSPGQGRGSGANVLTF. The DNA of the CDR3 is TGTGCCAGCAGCCCCGGACAGGGGAGGGGCTCTGGGGCCAACGTCCTGACTTTC. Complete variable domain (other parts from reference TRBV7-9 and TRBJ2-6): DTGVSQNPRHKITKRGQNVTFRCDPISEHNRLYWYRQTLGQGPEFLTYFQNEAQLEKSRLLSDRFSAERPKGSFSTLEIQRTEQGDSAMYLCASSPGQGRGSGANVLTFGAGSRLTVL.

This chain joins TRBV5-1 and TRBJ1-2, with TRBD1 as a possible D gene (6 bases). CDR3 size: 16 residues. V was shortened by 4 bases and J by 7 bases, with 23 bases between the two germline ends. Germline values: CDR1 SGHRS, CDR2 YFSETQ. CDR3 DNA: TGCGCCAGCAGCACCCGGGACACCAACAAACAGGGTGGCTACACCTTC. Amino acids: CASSTRDTNKQGGYTF.

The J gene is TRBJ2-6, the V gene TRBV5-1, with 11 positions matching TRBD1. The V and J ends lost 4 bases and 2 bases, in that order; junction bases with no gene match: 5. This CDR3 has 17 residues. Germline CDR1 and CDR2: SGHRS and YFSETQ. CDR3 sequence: CASSPGQGAAGANVLTF. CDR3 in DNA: TGCGCCAGCAGCCCAGGACAGGGGGCGGCTGGGGCCAACGTCCTGACTTTC.

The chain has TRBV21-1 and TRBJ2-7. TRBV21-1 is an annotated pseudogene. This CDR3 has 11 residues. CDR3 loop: CASSRVHEQYF. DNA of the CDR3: TGTGCCAGCAGCAGGGTTCACGAGCAGTACTTC.

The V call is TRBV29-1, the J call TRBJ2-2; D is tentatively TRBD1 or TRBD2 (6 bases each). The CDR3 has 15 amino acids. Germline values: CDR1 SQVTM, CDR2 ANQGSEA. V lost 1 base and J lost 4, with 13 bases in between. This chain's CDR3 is CSVEGAGGGTGELFF. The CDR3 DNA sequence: TGCAGCGTTGAAGGGGCCGGGGGCGGCACCGGGGAGCTGTTTTTT.

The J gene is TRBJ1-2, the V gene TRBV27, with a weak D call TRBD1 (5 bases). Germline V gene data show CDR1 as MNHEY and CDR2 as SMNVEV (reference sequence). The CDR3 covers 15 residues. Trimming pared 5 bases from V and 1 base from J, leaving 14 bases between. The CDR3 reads CASSPVGEGNYGYTF. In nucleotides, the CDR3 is TGTGCCAGCAGTCCCGTGGGGGAGGGTAACTATGGCTACACCTTC.

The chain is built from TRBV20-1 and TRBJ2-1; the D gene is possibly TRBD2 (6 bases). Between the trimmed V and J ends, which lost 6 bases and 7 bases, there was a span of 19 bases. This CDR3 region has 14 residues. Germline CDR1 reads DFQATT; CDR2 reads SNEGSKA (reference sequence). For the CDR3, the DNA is TGCAGTGCCACCCGATCGGGGGTCCTAAATGAGCAGTTCTTC. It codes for CSATRSGVLNEQFF.

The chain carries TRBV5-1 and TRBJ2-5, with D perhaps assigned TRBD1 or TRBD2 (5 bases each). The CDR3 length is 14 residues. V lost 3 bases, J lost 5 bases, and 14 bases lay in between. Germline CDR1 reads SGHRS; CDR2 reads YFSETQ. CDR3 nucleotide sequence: TGCGCCAGCAGCTGGGACCTCGAGGGGGAGACCCAGTACTTC. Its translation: CASSWDLEGETQYF.